Following are 2 T cell receptor beta chains from one sample sequenced in a study of CD8 T cells in Susac syndrome. An input of roughly 0.5 to 1 ug of RNA was subjected to reverse transcription using random hexamers. TCRdb re-analysed the immunoSEQ multiplex PCR reads in MiXCR, keeping a single row per CDR3 protein. The profile shows about 190,000 distinct CDR3 sequences, more than 90% of them singletons. The sample consisted of CD4+ T cells from PBMCs. These receptors were taken from a human donor with Susac syndrome.

The rearrangement uses TRBV12-3 or TRBV12-4 and TRBJ1-3; D is unclear. The CDR3 consists of 15 residues. Trimming pared 5 bases from V and 4 bases from J, leaving 15 bases between. CDR3 in amino acids: CASSLPPGHGNTIYF. The CDR3 DNA reads as TGTGCCAGCAGTCTACCCCCAGGTCACGGAAACACCATATATTTT.

The chain employs TRBV5-1 and TRBJ2-2, with D perhaps matching TRBD2 (6 bases). Between the trimmed V and J ends, which lost 2 bases and 2 bases, there was a span of 10 bases. CDR1 and CDR2 (germline): SGHRS, YFSETQ. This CDR3 is built from 15 residues. Here the CDR3 reads CASSFFGGNTGELFF. The CDR3 nucleotides are TGCGCCAGCAGCTTCTTCGGGGGAAACACCGGGGAGCTGTTTTTT.